A single sample is the source of the 23 T cell receptor beta chains below, sequenced in a study of vaccination and CD4 T cells after COVID-19. Sequencing of the DNA from cultured CD4+ T cells was carried out with the Oncomine TCR Beta short-read assay. From the PCR reads, TCRdb called clonotypes with MiXCR, one entry per CDR3 protein. The sample includes around 26,000 distinct CDR3 sequences, about 61% seen only once; the top ten take roughly 16%. Antigens for these TCRs are unknown. Treatment defined: roughly 11-day PBMC culture with coronavirus spike peptide pools or control peptides (ViraFEST assay). Sequenced material: CD4+ T cells from blood, cultured in vitro, taken after SARS-CoV-2 vaccination. Every receptor here comes from a human donor who received a COVID-19 vaccine.

V is TRBV27 and J is TRBJ2-7, with D possibly matching TRBD2 (6 bases). The CDR3 spans 14 residues. V was shortened by 2 bases and J by 6 bases, with 14 bases between the two germline ends. Germline V lookup: CDR1 MNHEY, CDR2 SMNVEV (reference sequence). CDR3 amino acids: CASSLGQGLGEQYF. The CDR3 bases are TGTGCCAGCAGTTTAGGCCAGGGACTGGGCGAGCAGTACTTC.

The rearrangement joins TRBV20-1 to TRBJ2-3; 7 bases line up with TRBD1. This CDR3 has 14 residues. J gave up 1 base and V 5 bases, and 6 bases lay outside the gene matches. Looked up from germline, CDR1 is DFQATT and CDR2 is SNEGSKA (reference sequence). CDR3 DNA: TGCAGTGCTGGCCCCGGGACAGGCACAGATACGCAGTATTTT. Translated: CSAGPGTGTDTQYF.

CDR3: CASSLRDAVTEAFF. The CDR3 region has the DNA TGTGCCAGCAGCCTCCGGGACGCCGTCACTGAAGCTTTCTTT. The rearrangement joins TRBV6-1 to TRBJ1-1; D might be TRBD1 (5 bases). With 6 bases removed from V and 4 bases from J, the gap between germline ends came to 15 bases. The CDR3 runs to 14 residues. Germline CDR1 MNHNS, CDR2 SASEGT.

The chain recombines TRBV6-5 with TRBJ2-3; 8 nucleotides match TRBD2. The germline V gene encodes CDR1 MNHEY and CDR2 SVGAGI. Germline trimming cut 3 bases from V and 3 bases from J; bases unmatched to any gene: 5. The CDR3 loop spans 15 amino acids. In nucleotides, the CDR3 is TGTGCCAGCAGTTATCGGCCTAGCGGGACAGATACGCAGTATTTT. This sequence encodes CASSYRPSGTDTQYF.

A single count supports this clonotype. V and J are TRBV12-3 or TRBV12-4 and TRBJ2-3, with D perhaps matching TRBD2 (6 bases). The CDR3 totals 14 residues. The ends were cut back, 5 bases at V and 2 bases at J, with 11 bases in the middle. This chain's CDR3 is CASSVGGLTDTQYF. In DNA form, the CDR3 reads TGTGCCAGCAGTGTCGGGGGACTCACAGATACGCAGTATTTT.

The chain recombines TRBV6-1 with TRBJ2-1; D possibly corresponds to TRBD1 (6 bases). V lost 2 bases to trimming and J lost 5 bases, with 10 bases between them. Germline values: CDR1 MNHNS, CDR2 SASEGT. This CDR3 is built from 14 residues. The CDR3 coding sequence is TGTGCCAGCAGTGAACAGGGGAGCAACAATGAGCAGTTCTTC. It translates to CASSEQGSNNEQFF.

The chain is built from TRBV7-9 and TRBJ1-1, with D perhaps TRBD1 (5 bases). Looked up from germline, CDR1 is SEHNR and CDR2 is FQNEAQ (reference sequence). This CDR3 has 17 amino acids. V lost 1 base to trimming and J lost 5 bases, with 20 bases between them. The CDR3 DNA follows: TGTGCCAGCAGCTTAGGACTCGGGGGGGGTGTTGGGACTGAAGCTTTCTTT. It specifies CASSLGLGGGVGTEAFF. Together with reference TRBV7-9 and TRBJ1-1, the CDR3 gives the full variable domain: DTGVSQNPRHKITKRGQNVTFRCDPISEHNRLYWYRQTLGQGPEFLTYFQNEAQLEKSRLLSDRFSAERPKGSFSTLEIQRTEQGDSAMYLCASSLGLGGGVGTEAFFGQGTRLTVV.

The V gene is TRBV2, the J gene TRBJ1-2, with unresolved D. With 7 bases removed from V and 0 bases from J, the gap between germline ends came to 9 bases. The length of the CDR3 is 13 residues. From germline, CDR1 is SNHLY and CDR2 FYNNEI. The CDR3: CASNIQTNYGYTF. CDR3 in DNA: TGTGCCAGCAATATACAGACTAACTATGGCTACACCTTC. Based on the CDR3 plus reference TRBV2 and TRBJ1-2, the full variable domain is EPEVTQTPSHQVTQMGQEVILRCVPISNHLYFYWYRQILGQKVEFLVSFYNNEISEKSEIFDDQFSVERPDGSNFTLKIRSTKLEDSAMYFCASNIQTNYGYTFGSGTRLTVV.

The rearrangement links TRBV7-8 to TRBJ2-5; 12 bases align to TRBD2. Germline CDR1 is SGHVS and CDR2 is FQNEAQ. V gave up 5 bases and J gave up 2 bases; unmatched junction bases: 6. The CDR3 loop spans 16 amino acids. The CDR3 region has the DNA TGTGCCAGCAGCCGACCTCTAGCGGGGGGGCAAGAGACCCAGTACTTC. Its protein is CASSRPLAGGQETQYF. The complete variable domain, with remaining parts taken from reference TRBV7-8 and TRBJ2-5, reads GAGVSQSPRYKVAKRGQDVALRCDPISGHVSLFWYQQALGQGPEFLTYFQNEAQLDKSGLPSDRFFAERPEGSVSTLKIQRTQQEDSAVYLCASSRPLAGGQETQYFGPGTRLLVL.

The chain joins TRBV27 to TRBJ2-2, with 11 bases lining up with TRBD2. With V trimmed by 4 bases and J by 7 bases, 8 bases remained unmatched. Germline CDR1 MNHEY, CDR2 SMNVEV (reference sequence). This CDR3 has 16 amino acids. CDR3 sequence: CASSSRVAGGHGELFF. CDR3 nucleotides: TGTGCCAGCAGTTCCCGGGTAGCGGGGGGGCACGGGGAGCTGTTTTTT.

The chain uses TRBV7-2 and TRBJ1-6; D gene uncertain. V lost 8 bases, J lost 12 bases, and 11 bases lay in between. Germline CDR1 reads SGHTA; CDR2 reads FQGNSA. CDR3 size: 11 residues. DNA of the CDR3: TGTGCCAGCGGCCGGTGGGGACCCCTCCACTTT. Its protein is CASGRWGPLHF.

The V gene is TRBV25-1, the J gene TRBJ1-3, with TRBD1 identical over 10 bases. Per the germline V gene, CDR1 is MGHDK and CDR2 is SYGVNS. This CDR3 region has 14 residues. V shed 8 bases, J shed 3 bases, and the junction held 4 bases outside the gene matches. DNA for the CDR3: TGTGCCAGCGGGGGACAGGGGCGTGGAAACACCATATATTTT. Residues: CASGGQGRGNTIYF.

This clonotype was observed once. The chain uses TRBV20-1 and TRBJ1-5; the D gene is possibly TRBD1 (6 bases). Germline V gives CDR1 DFQATT, CDR2 SNEGSKA (reference sequence). This CDR3 spans 14 amino acids. V was pared by 6 bases and J by 6 bases, with 18 bases between. CDR3: CSARVVGASQPQHF. DNA of the CDR3: TGCAGTGCCCGGGTGGTGGGGGCCTCTCAGCCCCAGCATTTT.

This clonotype was counted a single time. The rearrangement links TRBV12-3 or TRBV12-4 to TRBJ1-6, with D possibly TRBD1 on 5 matching bases. Trimming removed 3 bases at V and 5 bases at J, with 14 bases between. The CDR3 contains 16 residues. The CDR3 region has the DNA TGTGCCAGCAGTTTCCTATTACAGGCCCATAATTCACCCCTCCACTTT. Translating it yields CASSFLLQAHNSPLHF.

This chain links TRBV2 with TRBJ1-5; 9 positions agree with TRBD1. CDR3 length: 15 amino acids. The V and J ends lost 8 bases and 1 base, in that order; junction bases with no gene match: 6. In germline, CDR1 is SNHLY, CDR2 FYNNEI. The CDR3 reads CASRPDRGSNQPQHF. DNA for the CDR3: TGTGCCAGCCGCCCGGACAGGGGAAGCAATCAGCCCCAGCATTTT.

This clonotype was seen once. This chain links TRBV7-9 with TRBJ2-2; 11 nucleotides match TRBD2. The CDR3 has 16 amino acids. The V and J ends lost 10 bases and 5 bases, in that order; junction bases with no gene match: 12. The germline V gene has CDR1 SEHNR and CDR2 FQNEAQ (reference sequence). CDR3 sequence reads: CANYLTGTSGTGELFF. The DNA for the CDR3 is TGTGCCAACTACCTCACCGGGACTAGCGGTACCGGGGAGCTGTTTTTT.

This clonotype occurred a few times. The chain couples TRBV6-1 to TRBJ2-5, with D maybe TRBD1 (6 bases). Germline CDR1 and CDR2: MNHNS and SASEGT. Trimming stripped 6 bases from V and 0 bases from J, with 23 bases between. The CDR3 spans 18 residues. The CDR3 DNA is TGTGCCAGCAGAACCGGGCAACTGACAGGCCGGTACCAAGAGACCCAGTACTTC. This sequence encodes CASRTGQLTGRYQETQYF.

The V gene is TRBV10-1, the J gene TRBJ1-1; possible D gene TRBD1, 5 bases. Germline assignment: CDR1 WNHNN and CDR2 SYGVQD (reference sequence). V lost 2 bases and J lost 7, with 14 bases in between. The CDR3 sequence is 14 residues long. The CDR3 DNA is TGCGCCAGCAGTGAGCCGGACGGAGGGGATGAAGCTTTCTTT. Translating it yields CASSEPDGGDEAFF.

The chain recombines TRBV24-1 with TRBJ2-1; D is possibly TRBD1 (6 bases). Germline-derived CDR1 and CDR2 are KGHDR and SFDVKD. The CDR3 has 16 residues. Trimming removed 0 bases at V and 7 bases at J, with 15 bases between. CDR3 in amino acids: CATSDLGSGTQNEQFF. The DNA for the CDR3 is TGTGCCACCAGTGATTTGGGGTCCGGGACACAGAATGAGCAGTTCTTC.

The rearrangement links TRBV10-1 to TRBJ1-1; no reliable D call. Trimming took 0 bases from V and 5 from J, leaving 7 bases between them. The CDR3 covers 13 residues. Looked up from germline, CDR1 is WNHNN and CDR2 is SYGVQD (reference sequence). The CDR3: CASSESRGTEAFF. CDR3 nucleotide sequence: TGCGCCAGCAGTGAGTCGAGAGGGACTGAAGCTTTCTTT.

This chain joins TRBV12-3 or TRBV12-4 and TRBJ1-2; D remains ambiguous. V gave up 2 bases and J gave up 2 bases, with 15 bases separating them. The CDR3 spans 16 residues. Here the CDR3 reads CASSLSPGSVNYGYTF. CDR3 nucleotides: TGTGCCAGCAGTTTAAGTCCAGGTTCCGTAAACTATGGCTACACCTTC.

The V and J genes are TRBV19 and TRBJ2-2; no firm D call. This CDR3 comprises 17 residues. Germline values: CDR1 LNHDA, CDR2 SQIVND (reference sequence). V lost 2 bases and J 6 bases, leaving 19 bases between the germline ends. CDR3 residues: CASSILGRARIPGELFF. The DNA for the CDR3 is TGTGCCAGTAGTATATTAGGCAGAGCTCGAATTCCCGGGGAGCTGTTTTTT.

This chain connects TRBV15 to TRBJ2-1; D call uncertain. Trimming took off 0 bases at V and 3 bases at J, with 9 bases between the two ends. The CDR3 consists of 15 residues. Germline V lookup: CDR1 LNHNV, CDR2 YYDKDF (reference sequence). This CDR3 reads CATSRDKASYNEQFF. The CDR3 DNA reads as TGTGCCACCAGCAGAGATAAGGCCAGCTACAATGAGCAGTTCTTC.